What follows are 7 T cell receptor beta chains derived from one specimen sequenced in a study of blood T cell repertoires in COVID-19. Assay used: immunoSEQ multiplex PCR; TCRdb lists only in-frame clones, some missing. The sample consists of about 140,000 clones, roughly 86% of them appearing once. The source material was peripheral blood. Receptors were obtained from a woman aged 60-75 years with acute or convalescent COVID-19.

The genes are TRBV24-1 and TRBJ2-7, with D possibly being TRBD2 (6 bases). The CDR3 loop spans 14 amino acids. The V gene lost 5 bases and the J gene lost 1 base, with 11 bases spanning the gap. Per germline, CDR1 KGHDR and CDR2 SFDVKD. In DNA, the CDR3 is TGTGCCACCAGTGGGTCAGCGGGTTCCTACGAGCAGTACTTC. Protein product: CATSGSAGSYEQYF.

The V and J genes are TRBV28 and TRBJ1-2; 12 bases line up with TRBD1. CDR1 is MDHEN, CDR2 SYDVKM, per germline. Trimming at V came to 6 bases and at J to 4 bases, leaving 12 bases not matched to a gene. The CDR3 loop spans 17 amino acids. In DNA form, the CDR3 reads TGTGCCAGCAGCTCGGGACAGGGGGCTGGGAGGAGCTATGGCTACACCTTC. Protein product: CASSSGQGAGRSYGYTF.

The chain carries TRBV12-3 or TRBV12-4 and TRBJ2-1, with 7 bases matching TRBD2. The CDR3 covers 13 residues. Losses at the gene ends were 4 bases for V and 8 bases for J; bases not matched to a gene: 5. Written as DNA, the CDR3 is TGTGCCAGCAGTTCGCGGGGGAGGGATGAGCAGTTCTTC. Translation gives CASSSRGRDEQFF.

V is TRBV27 and J is TRBJ1-2; tentative D call: TRBD1 (6 bases). In germline, CDR1 is MNHEY, CDR2 SMNVEV (reference sequence). The CDR3 totals 16 residues. The V gene lost 8 bases and the J gene lost 2 bases, with 21 bases spanning the gap. The CDR3 here is CASGPPQGYMNYGYTF. CDR3 DNA sequence: TGTGCCAGCGGTCCACCACAGGGATACATGAACTATGGCTACACCTTC.

The gene calls are TRBV9 and TRBJ2-2; a weak D match, TRBD1 (6 bases). V gave up 3 bases and J gave up 4 bases, with 13 bases separating them. Germline V lookup: CDR1 SGDLS, CDR2 YYNGEE. The CDR3 spans 15 residues. The CDR3: CASSGRVRGTGELFF. The CDR3, as DNA: TGTGCCAGCAGCGGACGGGTCAGGGGCACCGGGGAGCTGTTTTTT.

The CDR3 reads CASSVGRGGPFYEQYF. DNA for the CDR3: TGTGCCAGCAGCGTAGGGCGGGGGGGCCCGTTCTACGAGCAGTACTTC. V is TRBV9 and J is TRBJ2-7, with 9 bases matching TRBD2. Germline V gives CDR1 SGDLS, CDR2 YYNGEE. Trimming cost V 0 bases and J 3 bases; bases outside gene matches: 7. The CDR3 totals 16 residues.

The genes are TRBV7-2 and TRBJ1-5, with D possibly TRBD1 on 6 matching bases. V lost 1 base and J lost 4, with 11 bases in between. The CDR3 consists of 15 residues. The germline V gene encodes CDR1 SGHTA and CDR2 FQGNSA. The CDR3 protein is CASSLEQGLNQPQHF. The DNA for the CDR3 is TGTGCCAGCAGCTTAGAACAGGGCTTGAATCAGCCCCAGCATTTT. The variable domain in full, with the rest retrieved from reference TRBV7-2 and TRBJ1-5, is GAGVSQSPSNKVTEKGKDVELRCDPISGHTALYWYRQSLGQGLEFLIYFQGNSAPDKSGLPSDRFSAERTGGSVSTLTIQRTQQEDSAVYLCASSLEQGLNQPQHFGDGTRLSIL.